The 31 T cell receptor beta chains presented below share a single source sample, sequenced in a study of identical twins' blood T cells. TCRdb ran MiXCR on the 5' RACE reads and lists one entry per CDR3 protein. The sample comprises 350,000 to 450,000 distinct CDR3 sequences, under 30% of which are singletons, and roughly 5.5% rests with the top ten. The sample taken for sequencing was PBMCs. These receptors all stem from a woman aged 18-50 years in good health.

The chain is built from TRBV20-1 and TRBJ1-5; D uncertain. Per the germline V gene, CDR1 is DFQATT and CDR2 is SNEGSKA (reference sequence). V dropped 3 bases and J dropped 1 base, with 10 bases sitting between them. CDR3 length equals 14 residues. The CDR3: CSASLAWSNQPQHF. The CDR3 DNA sequence: TGCAGTGCTAGCTTAGCATGGAGCAATCAGCCCCAGCATTTT.

The chain combines TRBV10-3 with TRBJ2-7; possibly TRBD1 for D (5 bases). This CDR3 spans 11 amino acids. CDR1 is ENHRY and CDR2 is SYGVKD in the germline V gene. V was clipped by 8 bases and J by 6 bases, with 11 bases between them. The CDR3 DNA reads TGTGCCATCGCAGGGCCAGGCGAGCAGTACTTC. Protein sequence: CAIAGPGEQYF.

This rearrangement joins TRBV7-2 to TRBJ2-7; either TRBD1 or TRBD2 may supply D (5 bases each). Trimming shortened V by 7 bases and J by 1 base, and 14 bases separated the two germline ends. Germline V lookup: CDR1 SGHTA, CDR2 FQGNSA. The CDR3 extends over 14 amino acids. The CDR3 loop reads CASTIRDRSYEQYF. CDR3 in DNA: TGTGCCAGCACCATTCGGGACCGTTCCTACGAGCAGTACTTC.

V and J are TRBV9 and TRBJ2-1; D not resolved. V was clipped by 1 base and J by 2 bases, with 13 bases between them. Germline assignment: CDR1 SGDLS and CDR2 YYNGEE. The CDR3 has 16 residues. The CDR3 bases are TGTGCCAGCAGCGTAATGTCCAGCTTGGCCTACAATGAGCAGTTCTTC. This translates into CASSVMSSLAYNEQFF.

This clonotype was counted a few times. This chain joins TRBV7-9 and TRBJ2-3, with a possible D match to TRBD2 (5 bases). The CDR3 sequence is 15 residues long. CDR1 and CDR2 from the germline V gene are SEHNR and FQNEAQ (reference sequence). V gave up 4 bases and J gave up 4 bases, with 15 bases separating them. The CDR3 DNA follows: TGTGCCAGCAGCTCACAACTCGACGGGGCAGATACGCAGTATTTT. Its translation: CASSSQLDGADTQYF.

In its sample, this clonotype was seen many times. The chain joins TRBV10-3 to TRBJ1-4; no clear D gene. In germline, CDR1 is ENHRY, CDR2 SYGVKD. V lost 3 bases, J lost 8 bases, and 19 bases lay in between. CDR3 length: 16 amino acids. CDR3 nucleotides: TGTGCCATCAGTGATGATTGGCGTTCGGGAGACGAAAAACTGTTTTTT. Translated: CAISDDWRSGDEKLFF.

The CDR3 protein is CASSLAWRDTNYGYTF. In nucleotides, the CDR3 is TGTGCCAGCAGCTTGGCCTGGCGGGACACTAACTATGGCTACACCTTC. The chain employs TRBV5-5 and TRBJ1-2; possible D gene TRBD1, 6 bases. Germline V CDR1 and CDR2: SGHKS, YYEKEE (reference sequence). The ends were cut back, 0 bases at V and 0 bases at J, with 12 bases in the middle. The CDR3 is 16 amino acids.

The sample holds many counts of this clonotype. V is TRBV29-1 and J is TRBJ2-1; TRBD2 matches at 11 bases. This CDR3 is built from 12 residues. Germline-derived CDR1 and CDR2 are SQVTM and ANQGSEA. V was clipped by 7 bases and J by 9 bases; unmatched bases: 5. The CDR3 DNA follows: TGCAGCGCCGGGACTAGCGGCGGTGAGCAGTTCTTC. Translated: CSAGTSGGEQFF.

This chain joins TRBV29-1 and TRBJ1-2; 9 nucleotides agree with TRBD1. With 6 bases clipped from V and 7 bases from J, the junction kept 3 bases outside the gene matches. Germline lookup yields CDR1 SQVTM and CDR2 ANQGSEA. The length of the CDR3 is 11 residues. The CDR3 coding sequence is TGCAGCGTGATGACAGGGGGTGGCTACACCTTC. Protein sequence: CSVMTGGGYTF.

V usage is TRBV7-2 and J usage is TRBJ1-5; D is uncertain. Germline V gene sequence: CDR1 SGHTA, CDR2 FQGNSA. The CDR3 runs 14 residues. The ends were cut back, 5 bases at V and 0 bases at J, with 8 bases in the middle. The CDR3 reads CASSPEYSNQPQHF. Written as DNA, the CDR3 is TGTGCCAGCAGCCCAGAGTATAGCAATCAGCCCCAGCATTTT.

The genes are TRBV11-2 and TRBJ1-4; D not resolved. CDR1 SGHAT and CDR2 FQNNGV come from the germline V gene. The length of the CDR3 is 12 residues. Between the trimmed V and J ends, which lost 8 bases and 0 bases, there was a span of 4 bases. The CDR3 coding sequence is TGTGCCAGCGAGACAACTAATGAAAAACTGTTTTTT. Its protein is CASETTNEKLFF.

A note on this clonotype: One base away lies a much larger clone, so this may be a sequencing read error. The gene calls are TRBV9 and TRBJ1-2, with D unclear. The germline V gene encodes CDR1 SGDLS and CDR2 YYNGEE. Deletions cut 6 bases from V and 1 base from J, with 4 bases between. The CDR3 contains 11 residues. The CDR3 DNA reads as TGTGCCAGCACCAGTAACTATGGCTACACCTTC. This encodes CASTSNYGYTF.

This sequence joins TRBV20-1 and TRBJ2-7; D unclear. The CDR3 covers 11 residues. Germline CDR1 DFQATT, CDR2 SNEGSKA (reference sequence). The ends were cut back, 0 bases at V and 3 bases at J, with 3 bases in the middle. This CDR3 reads CSARDIYEQYF. As DNA, the CDR3 is TGCAGTGCTAGAGATATCTACGAGCAGTACTTC.

Details on this clonotype: A read error may explain this, as a much larger clone is one base away. V is TRBV28 and J is TRBJ1-2; D perhaps matches TRBD1 (5 bases). V lost 4 bases and J lost 7, with 13 bases in between. Germline V gives CDR1 MDHEN, CDR2 SYDVKM. This CDR3 is 13 amino acids long. The CDR3 here is CASSSRTTRGYTF. DNA of the CDR3: TGTGCCAGCAGTTCCCGGACAACGCGTGGCTACACCTTC.

This clonotype was found a few times. The J gene is TRBJ2-3, the V gene TRBV7-2; D could derive from TRBD1 or TRBD2 (5 bases each). The V and J ends lost 4 bases and 7 bases respectively, with 18 bases between them. CDR3 length: 15 residues. Germline V gene sequence: CDR1 SGHTA, CDR2 FQGNSA. CDR3 region: CASSSRADSGYTQYF. Written as DNA, the CDR3 is TGTGCCAGCAGCTCCAGGGCGGACTCGGGATATACGCAGTATTTT.

In this sample, this clonotype turned up a few times. The chain links TRBV7-9 to TRBJ1-2; D gene ambiguous. V shed 1 base and J shed 7 bases, with 13 bases lying between them. The CDR3 contains 14 residues. Germline V gives CDR1 SEHNR, CDR2 FQNEAQ (reference sequence). The CDR3 here is CASSLDAGSAGYTF. The CDR3 bases are TGTGCCAGCAGCTTAGATGCGGGGTCCGCTGGCTACACCTTC.

This clonotype was seen ten or more times. The chain uses TRBV5-1 and TRBJ1-1; a weak D match, TRBD1 (5 bases). The germline V gene has CDR1 SGHRS and CDR2 YFSETQ. There are 14 residues in the CDR3. Trimming took off 2 bases at V and 0 bases at J, with 8 bases between the two ends. The CDR3 coding sequence is TGCGCCAGCAGCTTTACAGGAGTGAACACTGAAGCTTTCTTT. This gives the protein CASSFTGVNTEAFF.

V usage is TRBV7-9 and J usage is TRBJ2-4; D possibly matches TRBD1 or TRBD2 (5 bases each). Trimming shortened V by 2 bases and J by 0 bases, and 17 bases separated the two germline ends. The CDR3 contains 18 residues. Germline CDR1 is SEHNR and CDR2 is FQNEAQ (reference sequence). The CDR3 DNA reads TGTGCCAGCAGCTTACCCCTAGGGCTTGGGGGAGCCAAAAACATTCAGTACTTC. This codes for CASSLPLGLGGAKNIQYF.

This clonotype was observed a handful of times. The V gene is TRBV4-3, the J gene TRBJ2-3; no definite D call. V was pared by 0 bases and J by 2 bases, with 6 bases between. CDR3 length: 14 residues. The germline CDR1 and CDR2 sequences are LGHNA and YSLEER. CDR3 DNA: TGCGCCAGCAGCCAAGATGTCCTCACAGATACGCAGTATTTT. Translated, it gives CASSQDVLTDTQYF.

The chain employs TRBV20-1 and TRBJ1-4; D is ambiguous. The CDR3 spans 15 residues. Germline loops: CDR1 DFQATT, CDR2 SNEGSKA (reference sequence). V lost 0 bases, J lost 8 bases, and 16 bases lay in between. CDR3 protein: CSARDRRVGREKLFF. In DNA form, the CDR3 reads TGCAGTGCTAGAGATCGGCGGGTTGGAAGAGAAAAACTGTTTTTT.

The chain employs TRBV11-2 and TRBJ2-5; D might be TRBD1 (5 bases). The CDR3 covers 15 residues. CDR1 is SGHAT and CDR2 is FQNNGV in the germline V gene. The V end was cut by 1 base, the J end by 5 bases, with 14 bases between. The CDR3 is CASSLVPARDETQYF. As DNA, the CDR3 is TGTGCCAGCAGCTTAGTTCCGGCCAGGGATGAGACCCAGTACTTC.

The sample holds many counts of this clonotype. The rearrangement links TRBV9 to TRBJ2-2; 8 nucleotides line up with TRBD2. J was trimmed by 6 bases and V by 5 bases; bases with no gene match: 6. There are 14 residues in the CDR3. Per the germline V gene, CDR1 is SGDLS and CDR2 is YYNGEE. The CDR3 reads CASRAPTSAGELFF. DNA of the CDR3: TGTGCCAGCAGGGCTCCGACTAGCGCCGGGGAGCTGTTTTTT.

This chain joins TRBV6-2 or TRBV6-3 and TRBJ1-2, with 10 bases matching TRBD1. With 6 bases clipped from V and 6 bases from J, the junction kept 7 bases outside the gene matches. The CDR3 consists of 14 residues. CDR1 MNHEY and CDR2 SVGEGT come from the germline V gene. CDR3 in amino acids: CASRPDRGPDGYTF. CDR3 nucleotides: TGTGCCAGCAGGCCCGACAGGGGGCCTGATGGCTACACCTTC.

The rearrangement links TRBV3-1 to TRBJ2-1; 11 nucleotides match TRBD2. In germline, CDR1 is LGHDT, CDR2 YNNKEL (reference sequence). The CDR3 totals 13 residues. V shed 5 bases and J 7 bases; nucleotides not matched to a gene: 1. CDR3 sequence: CASSWTSGNEQFF. CDR3 coding DNA: TGTGCCAGCAGCTGGACTAGCGGGAATGAGCAGTTCTTC.

Many counts were recorded for this clonotype. The chain has TRBV27 and TRBJ1-1; possibly TRBD1 for D (6 bases). Germline V gene lookup returns CDR1 MNHEY and CDR2 SMNVEV (reference sequence). Trimming removed 5 bases at V and 11 bases at J, with 18 bases between. There are 13 residues in the CDR3. CDR3 in DNA: TGTGCCAGCAGTCAATACAGGGAGGTCGCGGCTTTCTTT. Encoded protein: CASSQYREVAAFF.

A note on this clonotype: This clone may be a read error of a much larger clone one base away. The chain links TRBV9 to TRBJ2-1, with D uncertain. Germline CDR1 and CDR2: SGDLS and YYNGEE. The CDR3 loop spans 11 amino acids. DNA for the CDR3: TGTGCCAGCAGCGTAGACAGTGAGCAGCTCTTC. Its translation: CASSVDSEQLF.

The CDR3 is CSAPQGWATEAFF. The DNA of the CDR3 is TGCAGTGCGCCACAGGGCTGGGCCACTGAAGCTTTCTTT. The chain couples TRBV20-1 to TRBJ1-1, with a possible D match to TRBD1 (6 bases). The germline V gene encodes CDR1 DFQATT and CDR2 SNEGSKA (reference sequence). This CDR3 has 13 residues. Trimming removed 6 bases from V and 4 bases from J, with 15 bases in between.

The rearrangement joins TRBV20-1 to TRBJ2-5; D tentatively fits TRBD1 or TRBD2 (5 bases each). With 2 bases removed from V and 7 bases from J, the gap between germline ends came to 14 bases. The CDR3 covers 13 residues. The germline gives CDR1 DFQATT, CDR2 SNEGSKA (reference sequence). In DNA, the CDR3 is TGCAGTGCTAGAAAAGAGGGTAGGGGGACCCAGTACTTC. As protein: CSARKEGRGTQYF.

As concerns this clonotype: A much more abundant neighbour one base away suggests this may be a read error. This sequence joins TRBV2 and TRBJ2-1; TRBD1 is a possible D gene (6 bases). The CDR3 is made up of 14 amino acids. Germline assignment: CDR1 SNHLY and CDR2 FYNNEI. In nucleotides, the CDR3 is TGTGCCAGCAAACCGGGACATACATTCAATGAGCAGTTATTC. The encoded protein is CASKPGHTFNEQLF.

The V and J genes are TRBV29-1 and TRBJ1-3; unclear D gene. This CDR3 has 14 amino acids. Germline CDR1 SQVTM, CDR2 ANQGSEA. The V gene lost 2 bases and the J gene lost 0 bases, with 8 bases spanning the gap. CDR3 region: CSVEFSSSGNTIYF. Here the CDR3 DNA reads TGCAGCGTTGAATTCTCTAGCTCTGGAAACACCATATATTTT.

This chain links TRBV12-3 or TRBV12-4 with TRBJ2-2; 12 bases are shared with TRBD1. The CDR3 covers 14 residues. Germline trimming cut 5 bases from V and 6 bases from J; bases unmatched to any gene: 1. The CDR3 spells CASSGDRGPGELFF. CDR3 DNA sequence: TGTGCCAGCAGTGGGGACAGGGGGCCCGGGGAGCTGTTTTTT.